In this sample, the clone carrying this TCR beta chain turned up once. These data are taken from a study of cytomegalovirus exposure and HLA in healthy donors. The PCR ran on 60 Vbeta and 13 Jbeta primers. Authors' analysis steps: There were 70 million to 95 million unique TCR beta chains by a later count, and some 10 million of them were shared. TCRdb's table, derived via immunoSEQ multiplex PCR, lists solely in-frame clones and lacks some. The DNA gave D and trimming, while V, J and clone size come from that table. This table has approximately 190,000 clones, approximately 79% appearing once. CDR3 length equals 16 residues. Trimming took 0 bases from V and 3 from J; bases not matched to a gene: 3. The germline gives CDR1 SGHTA, CDR2 FQGNSA.

V usage is TRBV7-2 and J usage is TRBJ2-1, with 9 bases lining up with TRBD2. The receptor comes from a man aged 35-49 years in good health and CMV-seropositive. Sequenced material: PBMCs. CDR3 bases: TGTGCCAGCAGCTTAGCGCGGGGGGGTGGCTACAATGAGCAGTTCTTC. Translation: CASSLARGGGYNEQFF.